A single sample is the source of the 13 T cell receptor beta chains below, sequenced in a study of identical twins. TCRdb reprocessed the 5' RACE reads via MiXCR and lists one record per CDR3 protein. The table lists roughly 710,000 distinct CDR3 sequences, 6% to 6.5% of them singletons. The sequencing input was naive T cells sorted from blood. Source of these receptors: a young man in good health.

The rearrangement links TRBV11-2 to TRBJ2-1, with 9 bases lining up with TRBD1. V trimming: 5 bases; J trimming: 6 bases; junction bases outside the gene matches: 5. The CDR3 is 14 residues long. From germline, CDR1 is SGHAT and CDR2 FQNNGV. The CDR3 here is CASSGNRGLNEQFF. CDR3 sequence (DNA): TGTGCCAGCAGCGGGAACAGGGGGCTCAATGAGCAGTTCTTC.

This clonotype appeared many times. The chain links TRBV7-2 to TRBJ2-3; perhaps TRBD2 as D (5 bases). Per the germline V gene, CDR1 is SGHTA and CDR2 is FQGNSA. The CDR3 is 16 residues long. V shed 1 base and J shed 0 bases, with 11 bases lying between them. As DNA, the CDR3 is TGTGCCAGCAGCTTAGGGCGGGCCCATAGCACAGATACGCAGTATTTT. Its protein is CASSLGRAHSTDTQYF.

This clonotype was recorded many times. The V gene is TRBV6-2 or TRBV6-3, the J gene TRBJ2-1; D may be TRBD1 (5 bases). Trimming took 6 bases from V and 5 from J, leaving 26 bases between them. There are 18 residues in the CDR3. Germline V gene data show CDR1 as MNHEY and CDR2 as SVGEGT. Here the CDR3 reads CASRSRVGGARPHNEQFF. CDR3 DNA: TGTGCCAGCAGGTCCAGAGTCGGTGGGGCGAGACCCCACAATGAGCAGTTCTTC.

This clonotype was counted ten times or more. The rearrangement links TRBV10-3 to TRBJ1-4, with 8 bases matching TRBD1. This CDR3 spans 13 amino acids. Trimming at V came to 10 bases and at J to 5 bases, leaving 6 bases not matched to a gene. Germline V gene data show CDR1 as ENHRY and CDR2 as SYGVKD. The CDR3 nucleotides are TGTGCCACCCGACAGGGGACGAATGAAAAACTGTTTTTT. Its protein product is CATRQGTNEKLFF.

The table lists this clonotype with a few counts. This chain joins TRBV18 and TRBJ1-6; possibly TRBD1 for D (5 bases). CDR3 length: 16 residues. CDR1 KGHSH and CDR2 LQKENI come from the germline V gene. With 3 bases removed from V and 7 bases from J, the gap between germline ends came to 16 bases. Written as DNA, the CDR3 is TGTGCCAGCTCACCCCTCGAGGGGATCGACAATTCACCCCTCCACTTT. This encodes CASSPLEGIDNSPLHF.

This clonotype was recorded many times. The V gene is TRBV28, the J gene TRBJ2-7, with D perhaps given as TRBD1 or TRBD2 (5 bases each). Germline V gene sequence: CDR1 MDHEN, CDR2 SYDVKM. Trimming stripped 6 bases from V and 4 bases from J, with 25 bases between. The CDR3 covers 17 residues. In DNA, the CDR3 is TGTGCCAGCAGAAAGCTCCACTCCGGGACGTACCCGTACGAGCAGTACTTC. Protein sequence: CASRKLHSGTYPYEQYF.

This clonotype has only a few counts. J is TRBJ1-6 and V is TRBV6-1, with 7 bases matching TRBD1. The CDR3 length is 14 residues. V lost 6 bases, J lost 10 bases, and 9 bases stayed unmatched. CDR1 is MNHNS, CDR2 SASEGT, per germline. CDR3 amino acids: CASRDPGQSSPLHF. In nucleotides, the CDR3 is TGTGCCAGCAGGGATCCGGGACAGTCCTCACCCCTCCACTTT.

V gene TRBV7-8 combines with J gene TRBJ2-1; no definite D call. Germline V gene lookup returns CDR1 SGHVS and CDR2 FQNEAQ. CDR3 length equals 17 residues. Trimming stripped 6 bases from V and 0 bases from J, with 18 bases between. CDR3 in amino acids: CASRHSRQVGSYNEQFF. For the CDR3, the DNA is TGTGCCAGCAGACACAGTAGGCAGGTCGGCTCCTACAATGAGCAGTTCTTC.

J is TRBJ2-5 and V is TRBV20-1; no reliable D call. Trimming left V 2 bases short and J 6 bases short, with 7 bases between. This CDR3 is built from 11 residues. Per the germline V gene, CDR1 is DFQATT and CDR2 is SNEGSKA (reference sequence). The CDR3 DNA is TGCAGTGCTAGATCGGGCCAGACCCAGTACTTC. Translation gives CSARSGQTQYF.

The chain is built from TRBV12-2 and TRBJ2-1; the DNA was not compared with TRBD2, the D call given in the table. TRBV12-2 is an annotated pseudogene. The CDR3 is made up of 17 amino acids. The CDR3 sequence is CASRSGGWGTKFNEQFF. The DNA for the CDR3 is TGTGCAAGTCGCTCGGGAGGATGGGGGACTAAGTTTAATGAGCAGTTCTTC.

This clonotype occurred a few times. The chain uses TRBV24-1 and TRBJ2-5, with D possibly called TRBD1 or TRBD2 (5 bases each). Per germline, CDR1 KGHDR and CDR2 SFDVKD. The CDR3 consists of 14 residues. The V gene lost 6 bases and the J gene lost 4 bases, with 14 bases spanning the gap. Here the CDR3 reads CATSTRGVGETQYF. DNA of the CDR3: TGTGCCACCAGTACGAGGGGAGTAGGAGAGACCCAGTACTTC.

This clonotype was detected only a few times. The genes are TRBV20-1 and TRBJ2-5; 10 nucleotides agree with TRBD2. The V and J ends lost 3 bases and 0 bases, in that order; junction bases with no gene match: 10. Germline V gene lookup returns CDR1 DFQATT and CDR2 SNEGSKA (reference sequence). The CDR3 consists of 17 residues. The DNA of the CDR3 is TGCAGTGCTAGTCTCCCCCTAGCGGGAGAGTACCAAGAGACCCAGTACTTC. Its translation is CSASLPLAGEYQETQYF.

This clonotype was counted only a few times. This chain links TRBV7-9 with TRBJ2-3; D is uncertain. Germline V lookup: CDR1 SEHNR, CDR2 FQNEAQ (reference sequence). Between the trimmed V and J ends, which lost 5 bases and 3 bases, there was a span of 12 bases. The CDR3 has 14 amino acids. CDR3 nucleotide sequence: TGTGCCAGCAGCCCATTTTCTAGTACAGATACGCAGTATTTT. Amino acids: CASSPFSSTDTQYF. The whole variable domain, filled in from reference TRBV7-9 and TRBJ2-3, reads DTGVSQNPRHKITKRGQNVTFRCDPISEHNRLYWYRQTLGQGPEFLTYFQNEAQLEKSRLLSDRFSAERPKGSFSTLEIQRTEQGDSAMYLCASSPFSSTDTQYFGPGTRLTVL.